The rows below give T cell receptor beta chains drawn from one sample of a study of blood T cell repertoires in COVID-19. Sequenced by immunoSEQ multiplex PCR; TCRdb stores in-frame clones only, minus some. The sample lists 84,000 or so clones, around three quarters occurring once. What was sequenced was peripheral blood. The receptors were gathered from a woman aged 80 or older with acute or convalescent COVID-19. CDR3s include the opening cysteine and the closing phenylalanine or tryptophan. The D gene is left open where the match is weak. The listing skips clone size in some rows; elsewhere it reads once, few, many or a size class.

CDR3: CASSHGTGGQQTQYF
DNA: TGTGCCAGCAGCCACGGGACAGGGGGCCAACAGACCCAGTACTTC
V: TRBV5-4
D: TRBD1
size: .
J: TRBJ2-5

CDR3: CASTPRLRTADTGELFF
DNA: TGTGCCAGCACTCCGAGGCTACGTACCGCGGACACCGGGGAGCTGTTTTTT
V: TRBV7-9
D: .
size: .
J: TRBJ2-2

CDR3: CASSLFSDRGPNEQFF
DNA: TGTGCCAGCAGTCTTTTTTCGGACAGGGGTCCCAATGAGCAGTTCTTC
V: TRBV27
D: TRBD1
size: .
J: TRBJ2-1

CDR3: CASREGNYGYTF
DNA: TGCGCCAGCAGGGAGGGGAACTATGGCTACACCTTC
V: TRBV5-1
D: .
size: .
J: TRBJ1-2

CDR3: CAWTSSTNEKLFF
DNA: TGTGCCTGGACGAGTTCAACTAATGAAAAACTGTTTTTT
V: TRBV30
D: .
size: .
J: TRBJ1-4

CDR3: CASSIQGDQETQYF
DNA: TGTGCCAGCAGCATACAGGGGGACCAAGAGACCCAGTACTTC
V: TRBV11-3
D: TRBD1
size: .
J: TRBJ2-5

CDR3: CASSYSDRAEQFF
DNA: TGTGCCAGCAGTTACTCGGACAGGGCCGAGCAGTTCTTC
V: TRBV6-5
D: TRBD1
size: .
J: TRBJ2-1

CDR3: CTSRDYPYNEQFF
DNA: TGTACTTCCAGAGACTACCCCTACAATGAGCAGTTCTTC
V: TRBV2
D: .
size: .
J: TRBJ2-1

CDR3: CASSRMTGRRETQYF
DNA: TGTGCCAGCAGCCGAATGACAGGGCGGCGAGAGACCCAGTACTTC
V: TRBV11-1
D: TRBD1
size: .
J: TRBJ2-5

CDR3: CASSPDSQETQYF
DNA: TGTGCCAGCTCACCGGACAGCCAAGAGACCCAGTACTTC
V: TRBV18
D: .
size: .
J: TRBJ2-5

CDR3: CASSWGTGSSYEQYF
DNA: TGCGCCAGCAGCTGGGGGACTGGGAGCTCCTACGAGCAGTACTTC
V: TRBV5-1
D: .
size: .
J: TRBJ2-7

CDR3: CASSFRQGATSLHF
DNA: TGTGCCAGCAGCTTCCGACAGGGGGCGACTTCCCTCCACTTT
V: TRBV5-4
D: TRBD1
size: .
J: TRBJ1-6

CDR3: CASSMTSGGSTDTQYF
DNA: TGCGCCAGCAGCATGACTAGCGGGGGAAGTACAGATACGCAGTATTTT
V: TRBV5-1
D: TRBD2
size: .
J: TRBJ2-3

CDR3: CASSPGIWGTGELFF
DNA: TGTGCCAGCAGCCCCGGGATATGGGGCACCGGGGAGCTGTTTTTT
V: TRBV7-2
D: .
size: .
J: TRBJ2-2

CDR3: CASSLRVQSEQYF
DNA: TGTGCCAGCAGCTTGAGGGTTCAAAGCGAGCAGTACTTC
V: TRBV13
D: .
size: .
J: TRBJ2-7

CDR3: CASSWTGGYTF
DNA: TGTGCCAGCAGTTGGACAGGGGGCTACACCTTC
V: TRBV2
D: TRBD1
size: once
J: TRBJ1-2

CDR3: CASSPPSRGDTEAFF
DNA: TGTGCCAGCTCACCACCCTCCCGGGGAGACACTGAAGCTTTCTTT
V: TRBV18
D: .
size: once
J: TRBJ1-1

CDR3: CASSPGLAGWYNEQFF
DNA: TGTGCCAGCAGTCCCGGACTAGCGGGATGGTACAATGAGCAGTTCTTC
V: TRBV5-6
D: TRBD2
size: .
J: TRBJ2-1

CDR3: CASSRTGTGSNEQFF
DNA: TGTGCCAGCAGCCGAACCGGGACAGGGTCCAATGAGCAGTTCTTC
V: TRBV27
D: TRBD1
size: .
J: TRBJ2-1

CDR3: CASRGQGDTQYF
DNA: TGTGCCAGCAGGGGGCAGGGAGATACGCAGTATTTT
V: TRBV5-8
D: .
size: .
J: TRBJ2-3